This entry features one T cell receptor (beta chain) sequence. Its antigen specificity is not known. No much larger clone is present one base from it, and per-base qualities are unavailable. According to the germline V gene, CDR1 reads SGHTA and CDR2 reads FQGNSA. V trim: 1 base; J trim: 4 bases; unmatched bases: 2. The CDR3 contains 14 residues, cysteine and phenylalanine counted. Solely the CDR3 DNA is kept, with 42 bases framed from the first base. TCRbeta CDR3 regions were amplified from genomic DNA using the immunoSEQ Assay, a bias-controlled multiplex PCR. Per the source publication's procedure: The number of nucleated cells in each sample was estimated from the amplification of reference gene primers within the assay. Sequence reads were collapsed and filtered to measure the absolute abundance of every unique TCRbeta CDR3 rearrangement. Productive Simpson clonality was computed per sample as the square root of Simpson's diversity index over productive rearrangements. What TCRdb holds here is the immuneACCESS table cut down to in-frame rearrangements. Part of the clones is not present; checked against another copy, under half of the missing clones reflect an unresolved V gene, and the others are unexplained. For V, J and clone size, that table is used; D and trimming come from the DNA. The sample has fewer than 200,000 clones on record, around 83% of them singletons. The biggest ten clones account for 3.6% of the sample.

The source of the sample is a study of blood T cell repertoires in COVID-19 (TCRdb year 2020). Some background on the complete study: Samples from collaborators originated in the United States, Italy and Spain and spanned both the acute and convalescent phases of COVID-19. Where available, HLA class I and class II types were obtained from metadata supplied by the sample provider rather than from assay-based typing. Samples were obtained from the ongoing ImmuneRACE study (first 160 participants) and from some 1,300 subjects provided by 6 global collaborators. The repertoires were released in a freely available public database intended as a resource for research on the immune response to SARS-CoV-2. Subjects who had been exposed to COVID-19, were actively infected with it, or had recovered from it provided the deeply sampled blood TCRbeta repertoires that made up the dataset. The material from the prospective study consisted of cDNA or gDNA derived from T cells, B-cell-depleted T cells, or PBMCs. Sample metadata almost always included a de-identified subject ID, COVID-19 status, age in years and sex. What the work shows at the level of the full study, not this receptor alone: How much clinical and demographic metadata was included differed by source and by participant, and the metadata was provided uncurated.

In the prospective study, participants were about 18 to 89 years old, resided in 24 geographic areas of the United States, and were enrolled through a virtual design. Cohort assignment in the prospective study relied on participant-reported clinical history from a screening survey and a study questionnaire. In the prospective study, mobile phlebotomists collected whole blood, serum and a nasopharyngeal or oropharyngeal swab from each participant. Prospective study participants could optionally give additional blood draws and questionnaires over a roughly two-month period. Before DNA extraction, prospective study blood samples were shipped either frozen or at room temperature.

This clonotype was obtained from a woman aged 45-65 years in a cohort exposed to, infected with or recovered from COVID-19 (not recorded which). The specimen was PBMCs or T cells enriched from blood (not recorded which). Rearrangement joined TRBV7-2 to TRBJ1-1, with 8 bases aligning to TRBD1. The nucleotide sequence is given as TGTGCCAGCAGCTTAGATACAGGGGGCACTGAAGCTTTCTTT. Protein translation: CASSLDTGGTEAFF.